This T cell receptor beta chain was captured in a study of cytomegalovirus exposure and HLA in healthy donors. Trimming took off 11 bases at V and 7 bases at J, with 17 bases between the two ends. The CDR3 runs to 13 residues. The V gene's germline CDR1 is SGHVS and CDR2 FQNEAQ. PCR used 60 Vbeta primers and 13 Jbeta primers. TCRdb's copy holds only in-frame clones and misses some; the assay was immunoSEQ multiplex PCR. This table has about 190,000 clones, approximately 86% appearing once. Concerning this clone itself: Its specificity is unknown.

Study-level points and caveats: There were reportedly fewer N-insertions in an Asian-associated ancestry cluster than the roughly 700-donor mean, in a later analysis.

The specimen was PBMCs. The chain couples TRBV7-8 to TRBJ2-2, with a possible D match to TRBD2 (7 bases). The sequence came from a woman aged 30 to 39 in good health and CMV-seronegative. The CDR3 loop reads CAGGAGRIGELFF. CDR3 sequence (DNA): TGTGCCGGGGGGGCAGGGAGGATCGGGGAGCTGTTTTTT.